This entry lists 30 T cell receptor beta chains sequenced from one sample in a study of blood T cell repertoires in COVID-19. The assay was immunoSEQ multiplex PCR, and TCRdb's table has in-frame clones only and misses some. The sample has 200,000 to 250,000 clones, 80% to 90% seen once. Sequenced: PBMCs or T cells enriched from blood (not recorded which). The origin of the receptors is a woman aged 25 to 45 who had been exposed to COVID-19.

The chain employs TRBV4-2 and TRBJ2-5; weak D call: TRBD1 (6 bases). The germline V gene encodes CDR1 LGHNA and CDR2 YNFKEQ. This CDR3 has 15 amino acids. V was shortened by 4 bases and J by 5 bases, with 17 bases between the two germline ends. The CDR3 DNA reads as TGTGCCAGCAGCCGCACAAACGACAGGCGGGAGACCCAGTACTTC. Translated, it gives CASSRTNDRRETQYF.

The CDR3 nucleotides are TGTGCCTGGAGTGTGGAGAATGAGCAGTTCTTC. Its protein product is CAWSVENEQFF. This chain connects TRBV30 to TRBJ2-1; D gene ambiguous. CDR1 is GTSNPN, CDR2 SVGIG, per germline (reference sequence). CDR3 size: 11 residues. V was clipped by 0 bases and J by 7 bases, with 4 bases between them.

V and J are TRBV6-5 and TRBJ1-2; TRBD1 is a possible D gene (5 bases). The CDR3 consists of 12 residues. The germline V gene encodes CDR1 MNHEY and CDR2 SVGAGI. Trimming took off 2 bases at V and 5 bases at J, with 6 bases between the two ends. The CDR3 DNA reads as TGTGCCAGCAGTTACGACAGATATGGCTACACCTTC. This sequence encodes CASSYDRYGYTF.

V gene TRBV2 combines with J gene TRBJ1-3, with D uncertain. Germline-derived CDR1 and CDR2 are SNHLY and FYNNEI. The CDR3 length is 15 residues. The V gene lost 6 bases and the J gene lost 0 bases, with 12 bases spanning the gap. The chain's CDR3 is CASRVIGGSGNTIYF. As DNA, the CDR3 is TGTGCCAGCAGGGTGATAGGAGGCTCTGGAAACACCATATATTTT.

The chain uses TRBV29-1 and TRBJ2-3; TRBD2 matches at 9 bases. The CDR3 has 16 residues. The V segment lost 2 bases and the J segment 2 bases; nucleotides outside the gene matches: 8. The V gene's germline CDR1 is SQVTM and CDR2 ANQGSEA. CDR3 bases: TGCAGCGTTGAATTTACGGCTAGCGGGAACACAGATACGCAGTATTTT. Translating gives CSVEFTASGNTDTQYF.

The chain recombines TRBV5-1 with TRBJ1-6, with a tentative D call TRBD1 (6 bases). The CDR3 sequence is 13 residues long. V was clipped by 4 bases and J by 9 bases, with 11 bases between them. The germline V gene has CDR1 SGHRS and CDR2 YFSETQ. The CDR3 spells CASSPSRGSPLHF. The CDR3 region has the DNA TGCGCCAGCAGCCCGTCCAGGGGTTCACCCCTCCACTTT.

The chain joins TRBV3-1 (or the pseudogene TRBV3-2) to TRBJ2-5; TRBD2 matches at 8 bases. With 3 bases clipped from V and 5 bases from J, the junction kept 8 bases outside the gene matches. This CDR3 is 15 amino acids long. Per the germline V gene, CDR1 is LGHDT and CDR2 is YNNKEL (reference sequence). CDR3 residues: CASSQQLAEGETQYF. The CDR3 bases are TGTGCCAGCAGCCAGCAACTAGCGGAAGGGGAGACCCAGTACTTC.

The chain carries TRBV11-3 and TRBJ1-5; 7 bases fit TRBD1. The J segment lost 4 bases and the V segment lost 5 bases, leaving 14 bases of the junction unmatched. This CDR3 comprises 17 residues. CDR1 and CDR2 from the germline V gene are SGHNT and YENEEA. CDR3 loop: CASSTRLLGGSNQPQHF. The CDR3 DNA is TGTGCCAGCAGCACACGTCTGCTAGGGGGCAGTAATCAGCCCCAGCATTTT.

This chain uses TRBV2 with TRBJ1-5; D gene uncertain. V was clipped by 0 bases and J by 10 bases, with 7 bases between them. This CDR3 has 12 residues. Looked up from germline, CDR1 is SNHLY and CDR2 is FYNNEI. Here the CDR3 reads CASSEAGRPQHF. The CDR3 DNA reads TGTGCCAGCAGTGAAGCTGGGCGACCCCAGCATTTT.

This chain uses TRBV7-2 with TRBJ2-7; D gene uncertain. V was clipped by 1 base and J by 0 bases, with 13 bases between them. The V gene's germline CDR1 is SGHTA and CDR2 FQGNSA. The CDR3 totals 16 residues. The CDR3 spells CASSLGGRPDSYEQYF. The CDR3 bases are TGTGCCAGCAGCTTAGGAGGTCGGCCGGACTCCTACGAGCAGTACTTC. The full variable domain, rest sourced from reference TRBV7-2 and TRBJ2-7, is GAGVSQSPSNKVTEKGKDVELRCDPISGHTALYWYRQSLGQGLEFLIYFQGNSAPDKSGLPSDRFSAERTGGSVSTLTIQRTQQEDSAVYLCASSLGGRPDSYEQYFGPGTRLTVT.

The CDR3 DNA follows: TGTGCCAGCAGCTTCCAGGGGGCCGAGGAGACCCAGTACTTC. Encoded protein: CASSFQGAEETQYF. The chain has TRBV13 and TRBJ2-5; 8 bases match TRBD1. After removal of 3 bases from V and 5 bases from J, the junction contained 5 bases not matched to a gene. Per germline, CDR1 PRHDT and CDR2 FYEKMQ (reference sequence). CDR3 size: 14 residues.

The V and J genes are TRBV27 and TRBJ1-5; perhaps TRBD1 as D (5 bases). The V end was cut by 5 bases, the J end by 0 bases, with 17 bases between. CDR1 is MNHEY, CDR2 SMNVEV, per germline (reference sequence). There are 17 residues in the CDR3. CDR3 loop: CASSPISGFHSNQPQHF. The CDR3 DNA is TGTGCCAGCAGTCCAATATCAGGGTTCCATAGCAATCAGCCCCAGCATTTT.

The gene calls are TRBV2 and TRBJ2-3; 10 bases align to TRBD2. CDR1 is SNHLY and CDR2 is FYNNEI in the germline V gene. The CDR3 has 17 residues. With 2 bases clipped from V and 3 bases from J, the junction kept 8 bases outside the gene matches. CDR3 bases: TGTGCCAGCAGTGAATCGGCCCTAGCGGGAGTAACAGATACGCAGTATTTT. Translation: CASSESALAGVTDTQYF. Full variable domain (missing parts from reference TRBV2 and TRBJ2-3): EPEVTQTPSHQVTQMGQEVILRCVPISNHLYFYWYRQILGQKVEFLVSFYNNEISEKSEIFDDQFSVERPDGSNFTLKIRSTKLEDSAMYFCASSESALAGVTDTQYFGPGTRLTVL.

The CDR3 here is CASSIQGYNEQFF. For the CDR3, the DNA is TGTGCCAGCAGCATACAGGGGTACAATGAGCAGTTCTTC. This chain uses TRBV5-5 with TRBJ2-1; 7 nucleotides align to TRBD1. CDR1 and CDR2 from the germline V gene are SGHKS and YYEKEE (reference sequence). CDR3 length equals 13 residues. J was trimmed by 4 bases and V by 4 bases; bases with no gene match: 2.

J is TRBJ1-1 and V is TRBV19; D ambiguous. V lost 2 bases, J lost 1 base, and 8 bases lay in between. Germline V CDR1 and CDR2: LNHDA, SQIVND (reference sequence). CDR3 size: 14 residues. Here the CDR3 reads CASSIRGTNTEAFF. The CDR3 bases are TGTGCCAGTAGTATACGGGGTACGAACACTGAAGCTTTCTTT.

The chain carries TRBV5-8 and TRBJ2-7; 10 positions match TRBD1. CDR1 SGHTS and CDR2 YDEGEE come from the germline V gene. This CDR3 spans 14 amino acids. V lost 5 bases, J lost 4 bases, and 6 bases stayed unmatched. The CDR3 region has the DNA TGTGCCAGCAGGCTACCGGGACAGGGGTACGAGCAGTACTTC. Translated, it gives CASRLPGQGYEQYF.

CDR3 sequence (DNA): TGTGCCTGGAGTTGCGAACCCTTAAGCTATAATTCACCCCTCCACTTT. This gives the protein CAWSCEPLSYNSPLHF. The V gene is TRBV30, the J gene TRBJ1-6; D gene unclear. V was pared by 2 bases and J by 3 bases, with 14 bases between. The CDR3 totals 16 residues. Germline loops: CDR1 GTSNPN, CDR2 SVGIG (reference sequence).

The chain's CDR3 is CASSLGAGRAGYTF. The CDR3 region has the DNA TGTGCCAGCAGCTTAGGGGCCGGGAGGGCTGGCTACACCTTC. The gene calls are TRBV7-9 and TRBJ1-2; no firm D call. The CDR3 consists of 14 residues. Deletions cut 1 base from V and 7 bases from J, with 13 bases between. Germline-derived CDR1 and CDR2 are SEHNR and FQNEAQ (reference sequence).

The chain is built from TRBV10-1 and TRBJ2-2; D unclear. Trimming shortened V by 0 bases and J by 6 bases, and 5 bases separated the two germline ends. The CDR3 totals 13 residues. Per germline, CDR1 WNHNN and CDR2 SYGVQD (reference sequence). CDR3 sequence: CASSESRPGELFF. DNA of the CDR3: TGCGCCAGCAGTGAGTCCAGGCCCGGGGAGCTGTTTTTT.

This CDR3 is CASSNFDTEAFF. The CDR3 nucleotides read TGCGCCAGCTCTAATTTCGATACTGAAGCTTTCTTT. The V and J genes are TRBV5-1 and TRBJ1-1; no definite D call. Germline V CDR1 and CDR2: SGHRS, YFSETQ. The length of the CDR3 is 12 residues. V was shortened by 7 bases and J by 5 bases, with 12 bases between the two germline ends. Combining the CDR3 with reference TRBV5-1 and TRBJ1-1 gives the whole variable domain KAGVTQTPRYLIKTRGQQVTLSCSPISGHRSVSWYQQTPGQGLQFLFEYFSETQRNKGNFPGRFSGRQFSNSRSEMNVSTLELGDSALYLCASSNFDTEAFFGQGTRLTVV.

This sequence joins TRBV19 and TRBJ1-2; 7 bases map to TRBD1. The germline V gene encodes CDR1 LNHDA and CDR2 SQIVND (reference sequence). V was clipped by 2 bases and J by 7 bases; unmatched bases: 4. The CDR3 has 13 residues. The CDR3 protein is CASSIKSGGGYTF. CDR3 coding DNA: TGTGCCAGTAGTATAAAGTCAGGGGGTGGCTACACCTTC.

CDR3 loop: CASSLARGPAEAFF. CDR3 DNA: TGTGCCAGCAGCTTAGCGCGGGGGCCCGCTGAAGCTTTCTTT. The chain employs TRBV7-9 and TRBJ1-1, with a tentative D call TRBD1 (6 bases). Germline assignment: CDR1 SEHNR and CDR2 FQNEAQ (reference sequence). The CDR3 runs to 14 residues. The V gene lost 0 bases and the J gene lost 6 bases, with 11 bases spanning the gap.

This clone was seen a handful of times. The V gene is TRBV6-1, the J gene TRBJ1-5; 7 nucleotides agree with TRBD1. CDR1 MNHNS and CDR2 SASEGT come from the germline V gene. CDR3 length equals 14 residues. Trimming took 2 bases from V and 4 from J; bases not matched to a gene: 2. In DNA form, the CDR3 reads TGTGCCAGCAGTGAAACAGGGGAAAATCAGCCCCAGCATTTT. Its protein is CASSETGENQPQHF.

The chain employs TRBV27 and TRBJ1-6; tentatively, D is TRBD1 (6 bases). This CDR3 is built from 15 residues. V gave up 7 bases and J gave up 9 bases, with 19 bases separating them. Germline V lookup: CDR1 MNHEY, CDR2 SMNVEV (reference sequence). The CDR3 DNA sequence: TGTGCCAGCACCATAGGGGGAGATTCTGGTTCACCCCTCCACTTT. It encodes CASTIGGDSGSPLHF.

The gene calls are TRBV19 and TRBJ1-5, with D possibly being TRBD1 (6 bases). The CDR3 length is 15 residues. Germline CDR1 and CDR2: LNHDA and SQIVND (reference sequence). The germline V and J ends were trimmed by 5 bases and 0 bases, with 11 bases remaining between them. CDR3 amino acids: CASSGQPYSNQPQHF. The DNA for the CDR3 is TGTGCCAGTAGTGGACAGCCCTATAGCAATCAGCCCCAGCATTTT. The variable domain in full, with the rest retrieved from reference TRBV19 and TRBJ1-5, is DGGITQSPKYLFRKEGQNVTLSCEQNLNHDAMYWYRQDPGQGLRLIYYSQIVNDFQKGDIAEGYSVSREKKESFPLTVTSAQKNPTAFYLCASSGQPYSNQPQHFGDGTRLSIL.

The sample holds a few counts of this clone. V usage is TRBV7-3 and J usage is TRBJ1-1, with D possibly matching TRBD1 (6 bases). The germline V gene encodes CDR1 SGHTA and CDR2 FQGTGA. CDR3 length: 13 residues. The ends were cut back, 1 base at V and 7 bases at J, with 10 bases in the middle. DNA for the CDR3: TGTGCCAGCAGCTTAAGCAGGGGCAGTGAAGCTTTCTTT. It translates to CASSLSRGSEAFF.

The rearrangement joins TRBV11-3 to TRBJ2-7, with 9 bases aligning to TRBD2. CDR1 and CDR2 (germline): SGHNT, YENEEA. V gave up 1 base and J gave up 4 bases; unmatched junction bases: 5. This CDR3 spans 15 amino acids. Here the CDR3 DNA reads TGTGCCAGCAGCTTAGCGGCGGGAGGGCCATACGAGCAGTACTTC. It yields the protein CASSLAAGGPYEQYF.

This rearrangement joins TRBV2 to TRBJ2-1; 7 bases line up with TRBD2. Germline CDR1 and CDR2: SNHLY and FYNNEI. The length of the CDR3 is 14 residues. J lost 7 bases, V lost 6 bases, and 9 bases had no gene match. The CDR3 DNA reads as TGTGCCAGCAGGGGTCCAGCGGGAAGGAATGAGCAGTTCTTC. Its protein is CASRGPAGRNEQFF.

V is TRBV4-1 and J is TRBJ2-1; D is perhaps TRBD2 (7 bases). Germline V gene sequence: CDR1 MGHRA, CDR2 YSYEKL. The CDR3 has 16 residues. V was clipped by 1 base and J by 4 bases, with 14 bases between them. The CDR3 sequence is CASSQGGEGGYNEQFF. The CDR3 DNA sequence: TGCGCCAGCAGCCAAGGGGGCGAGGGGGGGTACAATGAGCAGTTCTTC.

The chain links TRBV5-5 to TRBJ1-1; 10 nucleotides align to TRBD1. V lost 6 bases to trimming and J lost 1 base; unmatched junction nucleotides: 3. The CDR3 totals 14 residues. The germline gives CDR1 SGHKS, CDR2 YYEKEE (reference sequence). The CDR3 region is CASTDRGANTEAFF. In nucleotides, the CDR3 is TGTGCCAGCACGGACAGGGGGGCGAACACTGAAGCTTTCTTT.